The text below deals with one T cell receptor (beta chain). Antigen unknown. The sample originates from a study of Ad26.COV2.S vaccination and SARS-CoV-2 variants. The method was immunoSEQ multiplex PCR; TCRdb's version includes in-frame clones alone and lacks a portion of them. The sample contains 350,000 to 400,000 clones, about 91% of which appear only once. The study, taken as a whole, reports: Measurements of TCR breadth and depth may have given underestimates of the total T cell responses.

Documented treatment: about 20 received Ad26.COV2.S at low or high dose, single or two shots; about 5 received placebo; per-sample allocation not given. The investigators took samples on day 63 after the first vaccine or placebo injection. The CDR3 length is 15 residues. J gave up 4 bases and V 6 bases, and 9 bases lay outside the gene matches. The V gene's germline CDR1 is SNHLY and CDR2 FYNNEI. The rearrangement joins TRBV2 to TRBJ1-1; 9 nucleotides agree with TRBD1. The TCR originated in a person between 18 and 65 years old who received the Ad26.COV2.S COVID-19 vaccine or a placebo. Sample: peripheral blood, taken in a trial of Ad26.COV2.S vaccine versus placebo. The CDR3 protein is CASSGTGGAGTEAFF. In nucleotides, the CDR3 is TGTGCCAGCAGCGGAACAGGGGGCGCTGGCACTGAAGCTTTCTTT.